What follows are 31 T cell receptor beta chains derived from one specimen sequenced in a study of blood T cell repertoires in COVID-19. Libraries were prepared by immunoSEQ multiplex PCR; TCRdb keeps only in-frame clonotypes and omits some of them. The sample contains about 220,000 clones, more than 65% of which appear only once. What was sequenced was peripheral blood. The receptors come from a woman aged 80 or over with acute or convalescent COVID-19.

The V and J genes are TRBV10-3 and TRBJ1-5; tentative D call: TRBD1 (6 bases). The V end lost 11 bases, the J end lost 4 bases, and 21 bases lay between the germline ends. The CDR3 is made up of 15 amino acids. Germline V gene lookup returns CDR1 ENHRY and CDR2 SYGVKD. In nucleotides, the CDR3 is TGTGCCGCATCAAGCCCGGGACAAGCGAATCAGCCCCAGCATTTT. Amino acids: CAASSPGQANQPQHF.

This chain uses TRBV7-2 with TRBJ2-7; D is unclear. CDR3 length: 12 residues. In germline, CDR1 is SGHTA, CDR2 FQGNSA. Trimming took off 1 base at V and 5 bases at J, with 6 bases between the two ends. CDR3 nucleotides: TGTGCCAGCAGCTTAGAGCCAAACGAGCAGTACTTC. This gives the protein CASSLEPNEQYF.

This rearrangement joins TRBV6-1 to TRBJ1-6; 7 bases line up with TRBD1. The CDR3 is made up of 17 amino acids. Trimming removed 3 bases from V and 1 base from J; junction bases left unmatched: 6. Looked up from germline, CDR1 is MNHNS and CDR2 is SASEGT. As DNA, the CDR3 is TGTGCCAGCAGTGACAGGGGGACCTTGTCCTATAATTCACCCCTCCACTTT. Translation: CASSDRGTLSYNSPLHF.

CDR3 loop: CASILGGPGHEQYF. As DNA, the CDR3 is TGTGCCAGCATCCTAGGGGGCCCAGGCCACGAGCAGTACTTC. The chain recombines TRBV6-5 with TRBJ2-7; TRBD1 aligns across 7 bases. The J segment lost 5 bases and the V segment lost 7 bases, leaving 11 bases of the junction unmatched. The germline CDR1 and CDR2 sequences are MNHEY and SVGAGI. The CDR3 extends over 14 amino acids.

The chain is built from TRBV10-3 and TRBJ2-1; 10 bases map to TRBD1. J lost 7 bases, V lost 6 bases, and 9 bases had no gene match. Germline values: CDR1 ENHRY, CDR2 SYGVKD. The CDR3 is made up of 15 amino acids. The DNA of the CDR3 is TGTGCCATCAGGAGACAGGGGGCGCGTAGTAATGAGCAGTTCTTC. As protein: CAIRRQGARSNEQFF.

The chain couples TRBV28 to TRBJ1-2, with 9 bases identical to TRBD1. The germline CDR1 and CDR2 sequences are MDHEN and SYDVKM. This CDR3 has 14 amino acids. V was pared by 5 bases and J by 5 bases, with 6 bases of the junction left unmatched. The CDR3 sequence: CASSIQGALYGYTF. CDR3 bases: TGTGCCAGCAGTATACAGGGGGCTCTTTATGGCTACACCTTC.

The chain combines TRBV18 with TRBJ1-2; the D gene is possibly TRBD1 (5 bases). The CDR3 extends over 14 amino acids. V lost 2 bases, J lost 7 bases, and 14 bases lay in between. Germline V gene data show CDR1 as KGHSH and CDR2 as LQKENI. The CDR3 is CASSPDTDKGGYTF. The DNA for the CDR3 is TGTGCCAGCTCACCAGATACGGACAAGGGTGGCTACACCTTC.

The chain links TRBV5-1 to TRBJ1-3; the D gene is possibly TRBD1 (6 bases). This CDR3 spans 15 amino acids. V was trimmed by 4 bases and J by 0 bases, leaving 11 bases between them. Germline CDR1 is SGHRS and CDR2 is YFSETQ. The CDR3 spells CASSTDRSSGNTIYF. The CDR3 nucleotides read TGCGCCAGCAGCACTGACAGGAGCTCTGGAAACACCATATATTTT. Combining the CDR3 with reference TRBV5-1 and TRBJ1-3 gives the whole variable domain KAGVTQTPRYLIKTRGQQVTLSCSPISGHRSVSWYQQTPGQGLQFLFEYFSETQRNKGNFPGRFSGRQFSNSRSEMNVSTLELGDSALYLCASSTDRSSGNTIYFGEGSWLTVV.

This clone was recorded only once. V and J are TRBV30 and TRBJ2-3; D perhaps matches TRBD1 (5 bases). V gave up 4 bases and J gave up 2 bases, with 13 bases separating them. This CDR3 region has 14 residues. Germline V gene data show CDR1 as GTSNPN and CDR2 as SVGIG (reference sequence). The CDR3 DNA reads TGTGCCTGGAAAGACAGATTGTACACAGATACGCAGTATTTT. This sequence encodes CAWKDRLYTDTQYF.

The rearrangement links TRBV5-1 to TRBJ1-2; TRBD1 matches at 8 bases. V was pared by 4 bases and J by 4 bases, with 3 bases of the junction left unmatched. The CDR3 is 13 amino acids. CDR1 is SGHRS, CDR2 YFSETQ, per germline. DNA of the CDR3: TGCGCCAGCAGCACGACAGGGGTCTATGGCTACACCTTC. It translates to CASSTTGVYGYTF. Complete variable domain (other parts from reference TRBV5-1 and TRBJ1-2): KAGVTQTPRYLIKTRGQQVTLSCSPISGHRSVSWYQQTPGQGLQFLFEYFSETQRNKGNFPGRFSGRQFSNSRSEMNVSTLELGDSALYLCASSTTGVYGYTFGSGTRLTVV.

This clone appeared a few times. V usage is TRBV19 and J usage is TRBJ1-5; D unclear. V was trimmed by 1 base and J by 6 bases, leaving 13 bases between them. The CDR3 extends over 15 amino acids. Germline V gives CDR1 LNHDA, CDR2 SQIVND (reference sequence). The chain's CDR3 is CASSIGGQVSQPQHF. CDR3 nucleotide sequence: TGTGCCAGTAGTATAGGTGGGCAGGTTAGTCAGCCCCAGCATTTT.

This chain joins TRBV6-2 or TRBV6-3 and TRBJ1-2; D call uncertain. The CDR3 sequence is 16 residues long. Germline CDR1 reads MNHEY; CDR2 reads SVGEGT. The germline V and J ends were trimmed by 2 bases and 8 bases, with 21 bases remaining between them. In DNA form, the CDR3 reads TGTGCCAGCAGTTACCCGACCACGGGGTTCTCGCGAGGCTACACCTTC. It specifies CASSYPTTGFSRGYTF.

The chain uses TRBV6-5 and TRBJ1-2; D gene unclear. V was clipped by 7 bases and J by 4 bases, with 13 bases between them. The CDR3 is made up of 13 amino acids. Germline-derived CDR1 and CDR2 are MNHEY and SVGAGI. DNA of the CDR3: TGTGCCAGCATTCCTCGGGAAGGCTATGGCTACACCTTC. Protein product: CASIPREGYGYTF.

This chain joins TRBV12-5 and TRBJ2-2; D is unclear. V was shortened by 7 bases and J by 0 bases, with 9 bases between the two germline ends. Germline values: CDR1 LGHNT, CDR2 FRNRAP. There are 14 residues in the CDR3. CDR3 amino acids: CASAMTSNTGELFF. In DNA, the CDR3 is TGTGCTAGTGCCATGACTTCGAACACCGGGGAGCTGTTTTTT.

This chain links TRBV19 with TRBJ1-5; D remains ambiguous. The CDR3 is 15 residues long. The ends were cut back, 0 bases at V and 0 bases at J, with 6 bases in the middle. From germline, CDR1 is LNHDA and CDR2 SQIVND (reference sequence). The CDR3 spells CASSIEQISNQPQHF. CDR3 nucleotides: TGTGCCAGTAGTATAGAACAGATTAGCAATCAGCCCCAGCATTTT. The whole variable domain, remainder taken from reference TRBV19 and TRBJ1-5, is DGGITQSPKYLFRKEGQNVTLSCEQNLNHDAMYWYRQDPGQGLRLIYYSQIVNDFQKGDIAEGYSVSREKKESFPLTVTSAQKNPTAFYLCASSIEQISNQPQHFGDGTRLSIL.

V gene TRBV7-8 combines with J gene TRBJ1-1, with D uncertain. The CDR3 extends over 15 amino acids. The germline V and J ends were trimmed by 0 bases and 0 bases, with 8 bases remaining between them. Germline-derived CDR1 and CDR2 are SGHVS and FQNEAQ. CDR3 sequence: CASSLAPGLNTEAFF. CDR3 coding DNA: TGTGCCAGCAGCTTAGCACCAGGCCTGAACACTGAAGCTTTCTTT.

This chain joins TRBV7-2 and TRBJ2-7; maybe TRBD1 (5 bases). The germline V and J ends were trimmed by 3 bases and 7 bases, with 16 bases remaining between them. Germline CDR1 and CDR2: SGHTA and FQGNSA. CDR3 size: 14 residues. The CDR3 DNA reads TGTGCCAGCAGCTTGGTGCCCTTCCCAGGGGAGCAGTACTTC. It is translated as CASSLVPFPGEQYF. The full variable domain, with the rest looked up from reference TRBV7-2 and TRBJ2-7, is GAGVSQSPSNKVTEKGKDVELRCDPISGHTALYWYRQSLGQGLEFLIYFQGNSAPDKSGLPSDRFSAERTGGSVSTLTIQRTQQEDSAVYLCASSLVPFPGEQYFGPGTRLTVT.

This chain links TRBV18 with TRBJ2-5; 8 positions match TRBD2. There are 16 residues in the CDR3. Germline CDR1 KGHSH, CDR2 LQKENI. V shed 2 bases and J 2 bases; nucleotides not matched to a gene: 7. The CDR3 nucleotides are TGTGCCAGCTCACCAGTGGGCGGGGGGCCACAAGAGACCCAGTACTTC. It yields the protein CASSPVGGGPQETQYF. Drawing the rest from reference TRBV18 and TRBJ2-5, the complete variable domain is NAGVMQNPRHLVRRRGQEARLRCSPMKGHSHVYWYRQLPEEGLKFMVYLQKENIIDESGMPKERFSAEFPKEGPSILRIQQVVRGDSAAYFCASSPVGGGPQETQYFGPGTRLLVL.

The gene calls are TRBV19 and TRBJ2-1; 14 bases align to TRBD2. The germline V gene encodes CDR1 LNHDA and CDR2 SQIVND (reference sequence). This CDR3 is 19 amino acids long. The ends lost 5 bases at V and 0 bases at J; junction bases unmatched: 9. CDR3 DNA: TGTGCCAGTAGTCCCCGGACTAGCGGGGGGTGGAGCTCCTACAATGAGCAGTTCTTC. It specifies CASSPRTSGGWSSYNEQFF.

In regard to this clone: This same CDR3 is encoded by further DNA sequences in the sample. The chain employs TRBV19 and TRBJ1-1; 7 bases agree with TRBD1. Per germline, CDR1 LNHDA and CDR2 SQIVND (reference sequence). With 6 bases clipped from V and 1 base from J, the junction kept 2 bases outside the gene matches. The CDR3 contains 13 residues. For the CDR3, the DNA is TGTGCCAGTAGCCGGACAGGGAACACTGAAGCTTTCTTT. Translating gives CASSRTGNTEAFF.

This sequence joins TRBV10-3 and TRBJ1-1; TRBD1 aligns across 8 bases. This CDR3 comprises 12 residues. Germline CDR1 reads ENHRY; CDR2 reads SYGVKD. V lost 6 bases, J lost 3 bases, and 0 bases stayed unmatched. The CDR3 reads CAIRDRDTEAFF. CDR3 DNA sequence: TGTGCCATCAGGGACAGGGACACTGAAGCTTTCTTT.

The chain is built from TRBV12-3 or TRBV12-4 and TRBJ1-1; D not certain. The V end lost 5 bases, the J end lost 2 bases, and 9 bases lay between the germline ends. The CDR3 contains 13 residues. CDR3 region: CASSPLSNTEAFF. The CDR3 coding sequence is TGTGCCAGCAGTCCTTTATCCAACACTGAAGCTTTCTTT.

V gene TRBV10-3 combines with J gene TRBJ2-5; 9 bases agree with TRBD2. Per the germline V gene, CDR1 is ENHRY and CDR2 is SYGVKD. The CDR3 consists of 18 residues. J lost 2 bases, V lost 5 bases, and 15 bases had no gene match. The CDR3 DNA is TGTGCCATCAGTAAGACCAGTCCCGGCCTAGCGGGACAAGAGACCCAGTACTTC. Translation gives CAISKTSPGLAGQETQYF.

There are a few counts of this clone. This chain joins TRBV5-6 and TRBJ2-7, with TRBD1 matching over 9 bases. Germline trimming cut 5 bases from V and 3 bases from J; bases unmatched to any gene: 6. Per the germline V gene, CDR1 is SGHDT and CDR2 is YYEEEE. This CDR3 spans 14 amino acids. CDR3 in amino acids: CASSPGTGYYEQYF. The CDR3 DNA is TGTGCCAGCAGTCCCGGGACAGGGTACTACGAGCAGTACTTC.

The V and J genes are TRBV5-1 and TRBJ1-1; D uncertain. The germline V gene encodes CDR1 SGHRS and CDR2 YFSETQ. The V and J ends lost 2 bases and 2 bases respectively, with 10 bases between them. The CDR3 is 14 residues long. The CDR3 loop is CASSFGRGNTEAFF. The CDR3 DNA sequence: TGCGCCAGCAGCTTCGGACGGGGAAACACTGAAGCTTTCTTT.

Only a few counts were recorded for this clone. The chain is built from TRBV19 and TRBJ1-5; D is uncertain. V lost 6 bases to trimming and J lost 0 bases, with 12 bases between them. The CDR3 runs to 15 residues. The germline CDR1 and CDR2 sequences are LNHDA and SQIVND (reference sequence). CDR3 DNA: TGTGCCAGTAGCGCGGAGAATTCTAGCAATCAGCCCCAGCATTTT. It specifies CASSAENSSNQPQHF. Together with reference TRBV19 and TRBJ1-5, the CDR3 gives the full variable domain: DGGITQSPKYLFRKEGQNVTLSCEQNLNHDAMYWYRQDPGQGLRLIYYSQIVNDFQKGDIAEGYSVSREKKESFPLTVTSAQKNPTAFYLCASSAENSSNQPQHFGDGTRLSIL.

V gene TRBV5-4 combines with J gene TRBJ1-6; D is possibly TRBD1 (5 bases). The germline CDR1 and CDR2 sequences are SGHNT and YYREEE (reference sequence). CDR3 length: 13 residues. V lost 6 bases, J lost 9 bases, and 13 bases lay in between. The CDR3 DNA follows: TGTGCCAGCACAGGACACCCCAGTTCACCCCTCCACTTT. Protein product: CASTGHPSSPLHF. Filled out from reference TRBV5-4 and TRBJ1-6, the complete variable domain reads ETGVTQSPTHLIKTRGQQVTLRCSSQSGHNTVSWYQQALGQGPQFIFQYYREEENGRGNFPPRFSGLQFPNYSSELNVNALELDDSALYLCASTGHPSSPLHFGNGTRLTVT.

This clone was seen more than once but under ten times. CDR3 sequence (DNA): TGTGCCAGCAGTCCCCCCGGACAGGCTTATATGAACACTGAAGCTTTCTTT. Translating it yields CASSPPGQAYMNTEAFF. V is TRBV6-6 and J is TRBJ1-1, with TRBD1 matching 7 bases. The CDR3 runs to 17 residues. V dropped 5 bases and J dropped 0; count of bases not matched to a gene: 12. Looked up from germline, CDR1 is MNHNY and CDR2 is SVGAGI (reference sequence).

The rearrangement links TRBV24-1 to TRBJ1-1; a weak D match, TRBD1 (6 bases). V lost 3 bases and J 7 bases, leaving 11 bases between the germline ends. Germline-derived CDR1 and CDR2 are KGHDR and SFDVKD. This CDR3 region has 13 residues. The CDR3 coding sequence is TGTGCCACCAGTGATCGTGGCAGGGGTGAAGCTTTCTTT. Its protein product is CATSDRGRGEAFF.

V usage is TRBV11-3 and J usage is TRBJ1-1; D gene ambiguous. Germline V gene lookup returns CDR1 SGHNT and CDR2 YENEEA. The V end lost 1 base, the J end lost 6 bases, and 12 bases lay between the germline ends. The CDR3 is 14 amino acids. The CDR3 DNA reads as TGTGCCAGCAGCTTAGGTACAGTAACGGCTGAAGCTTTCTTT. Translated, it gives CASSLGTVTAEAFF.

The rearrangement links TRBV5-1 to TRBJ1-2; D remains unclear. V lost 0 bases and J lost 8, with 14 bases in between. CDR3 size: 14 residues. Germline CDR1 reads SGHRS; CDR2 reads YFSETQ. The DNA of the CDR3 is TGCGCCAGCAGCTTGGGGGTCGAAGGGAGAGGCTACACCTTC. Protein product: CASSLGVEGRGYTF.